A selection of T cell receptor beta chains follows, all from one sample in a study of blood T cell repertoires in COVID-19. TCRdb's table, derived via immunoSEQ multiplex PCR, lists solely in-frame clones and lacks some. The table has 62,000 or so clones, around nine tenths seen once. The sequenced sample consisted of peripheral blood. These receptors came from a human donor in a cohort sampled during active COVID-19. CDR3s include the opening cysteine and the closing phenylalanine or tryptophan. A D gene is named only where the DNA matches it firmly. Some rows have no size entry. The others give once, few or many, or a class for an expanded clone.

clone size	V gene	D gene	J gene	CDR3 DNA	CDR3 protein
NA	TRBV5-1	TRBD1	TRBJ2-7	TGCGCCAGCAGCTCACAGGGGGCCCTGGACGAGCAGTACTTC	CASSSQGALDEQYF
NA	TRBV24-1	NA	TRBJ1-2	TGTGCCACCAGTGATTTCAAGGGGGGCTACACCTTC	CATSDFKGGYTF
once	TRBV6-5	NA	TRBJ1-2	TGTGCCAGCAGTTACTTGGGAGGGGTTGGTGGCTACACCTTC	CASSYLGGVGGYTF
NA	TRBV6-5	NA	TRBJ1-5	TGTGCCAGCAGTACGGACAGTACCCAGCCCCAGCATTTT	CASSTDSTQPQHF
few	TRBV19	NA	TRBJ1-5	TGTGCCAGTAGTTCGTCCGGGACAAGCAATCAGCCCCAGCATTTT	CASSSSGTSNQPQHF
NA	TRBV6-5	NA	TRBJ2-7	TGTGCCAGCAGTTACGGGACTTGGGGCTCCGAGCAGTACTTC	CASSYGTWGSEQYF
NA	TRBV2	NA	TRBJ2-7	TGTGCCAGCAGTGTTCAGCAGGCGCCCTACGAGCAGTACTTC	CASSVQQAPYEQYF
NA	TRBV11-2	NA	TRBJ1-2	TGTGCCAGCAGCCCAGACCCGACATATGGCTACACCTTC	CASSPDPTYGYTF
NA	TRBV24-1	TRBD1	TRBJ1-5	TGTGCCACCAGTGATTTAGGCAGGGGGGGCAATCAGCCCCAGCATTTT	CATSDLGRGGNQPQHF
NA	TRBV6-1	TRBD2	TRBJ2-1	TGTGCCAGCAGTGATGGGCTAGCGGGGATCAATGAGCAGTTCTTC	CASSDGLAGINEQFF
NA	TRBV7-9	NA	TRBJ2-1	TGTGCCAGCAGCTTAGCACGGAGCTCCTACAATGAGCAGTTCTTC	CASSLARSSYNEQFF
NA	TRBV2	NA	TRBJ1-1	TGTGCCAGCAGTGAAAGGGGGGGCGGGATCACTGAAGCTTTCTTT	CASSERGGGITEAFF
NA	TRBV3-1/TRBV3-2	TRBD1	TRBJ2-1	TGTGCCAGCAGCCATCTGGGACAGAGCTACAATGAGCAGTTCTTC	CASSHLGQSYNEQFF
NA	TRBV5-1	TRBD1	TRBJ2-3	TGCGCCAGCAGCCAGGGACAGGGCACTTCCACAGATACGCAGTATTTT	CASSQGQGTSTDTQYF
NA	TRBV29-1	TRBD2	TRBJ2-7	TGCAGTATCCGGGGGGTCGGCGAGCAGTACTTC	CSIRGVGEQYF
NA	TRBV27	NA	TRBJ2-4	TGTGCCAGCAGTCCCCACCGAGGAGGGGGCTTAGCCAAAAACATTCAGTACTTC	CASSPHRGGGLAKNIQYF
NA	TRBV10-2	NA	TRBJ2-2	TGCGCCAGCAGATCGGGGGACACCGGGGAGCTGTTTTTT	CASRSGDTGELFF
NA	TRBV27	TRBD1	TRBJ2-7	TGTGCCAGCACCAGGGGACAGGGGAGGGGGTCCGAGCAGTACTTC	CASTRGQGRGSEQYF
NA	TRBV6-8	NA	TRBJ1-1	TGTGCCAGCAGTTACAGCGGGTCGAACACTGAAGCTTTCTTT	CASSYSGSNTEAFF
NA	TRBV2	TRBD2	TRBJ2-2	TGTGCCAGACAGCGGACTAGCGGGAACACCGGGGAGCTGTTTTTT	CARQRTSGNTGELFF
NA	TRBV10-3	NA	TRBJ1-5	TGTGCCATCAAAGAACAGGGCCTTCGAGGCAATCAGCCCCAGCATTTT	CAIKEQGLRGNQPQHF
NA	TRBV7-2	NA	TRBJ2-2	TGTGCCAGCAGCCCCCCGTACACCGGGGAGCTGTTTTTT	CASSPPYTGELFF
NA	TRBV7-2	TRBD2	TRBJ2-7	TGTGCCAGCAGCTCTCCTCAAGTCCGCGGGGGGGCCGGAGAGCAGTACTTC	CASSSPQVRGGAGEQYF
NA	TRBV5-5	TRBD1	TRBJ2-7	TGTGCCAGCGGTAACCCGGGGACAGGGGCCTACGAGCAGTACTTC	CASGNPGTGAYEQYF
NA	TRBV11-2	TRBD2	TRBJ2-1	TGTGCCAGCAGCGGGTTCCTAGCGGGAGGGAACAATGAGCAGTTCTTC	CASSGFLAGGNNEQFF
NA	TRBV19	NA	TRBJ2-6	TGTGCCAGTAGTATGTCGTGGCCGTCCGCCGGGGCCAACGTCCTGACTTTC	CASSMSWPSAGANVLTF
NA	TRBV28	NA	TRBJ2-1	TGTGCCAGCAGTTTGGGGAGAAGCTACAATGAGCAGTTCTTC	CASSLGRSYNEQFF
NA	TRBV5-1	TRBD1	TRBJ2-5	TGCGCCAGCAGCCGGACAGGGTTCGAGACCCAGTACTTC	CASSRTGFETQYF
NA	TRBV28	NA	TRBJ2-2	TGTGCCAGCAGTCCCTTCCTGGCCCTCTCCTGGGAGCTGTTTTTT	CASSPFLALSWELFF
NA	TRBV19	NA	TRBJ2-7	TGTGCCAGTAGTCCCTCCGGTTTCGAGCAGTACTTC	CASSPSGFEQYF
NA	TRBV6-5	NA	TRBJ1-2	TGTGCCAGCAGTCCGGGCCTCCGGGGCTATGGCTACACCTTC	CASSPGLRGYGYTF
NA	TRBV7-9	NA	TRBJ2-3	TGTGCCAGCAGCCTCGGGACACGGGATACGCAGTATTTT	CASSLGTRDTQYF
NA	TRBV19	NA	TRBJ1-6	TGTGCCAGTAGTACGGGGGGGACAAGCGGTTCACCCCTCCACTTT	CASSTGGTSGSPLHF